The rows below give T cell receptor beta chains drawn from one sample of a study of cytomegalovirus exposure and HLA in healthy donors. TCRdb's table, derived via immunoSEQ multiplex PCR, lists solely in-frame clones and lacks some. The table includes about 200,000 clones, approximately 80% detected once. Source material: PBMCs. Receptor source: a girl under 18 in good health and CMV-seronegative. Each CDR3 is given with its conserved first and last residue. Fields, in order: CDR3 DNA, CDR3 protein, D gene, J gene, V gene, clone size. The D gene is left open where the match is weak. Some rows mark clone size as missing; the rest say once, few, many or name a class of expanded clone.

TGTGCCATCAGTGACCAGGGGAGGGTCTACGAGCAGTACTTC CAISDQGRVYEQYF - TRBJ2-7 TRBV10-3 -
TGTGCCAGCAGCTTAGATGACAGGGAAAATGAGCAGTTCTTC CASSLDDRENEQFF TRBD1 TRBJ2-1 TRBV11-3 -
TGTGCCAGCAGGGTAGCGGGGGGGCCGGAAAACATTCAGTACTTC CASRVAGGPENIQYF TRBD2 TRBJ2-4 TRBV6-1 once
TGTGCCAGTACGACTAGCGCATCTAACACCGGGGAGCTGTTTTTT CASTTSASNTGELFF TRBD2 TRBJ2-2 TRBV19 few
TGTGCCAGCAGCTTAGCGGCCACGAGGGGGCAGGCTGGGGCCAACGTCCTGACTTTC CASSLAATRGQAGANVLTF TRBD1 TRBJ2-6 TRBV7-9 -
TGTGCCAGCAGTTATCTTATCAGGACAGGAAACTATGGCTACACCTTC CASSYLIRTGNYGYTF TRBD1 TRBJ1-2 TRBV5-4 -
TGTGCCAGCAGCCATGAGCGCACCGGGGAGCTGTTTTTT CASSHERTGELFF - TRBJ2-2 TRBV11-2 -
TGTGCCAGCAGCATTACTGGAAATCAGGCCCAGTACTTC CASSITGNQAQYF - TRBJ2-5 TRBV5-4 -
TGTGCCAGCAGCGGGACCGGGACAGGGGCCTTTATGGCCCTAAATGAGCAGTTCTTC CASSGTGTGAFMALNEQFF TRBD1 TRBJ2-1 TRBV11-1 -
TGTGCCAGCAGGACAGGGGTTTGGGATAACTATGGCTACACCTTC CASRTGVWDNYGYTF TRBD1 TRBJ1-2 TRBV27 -
TGTGCCAGCAGCTTGGGGACAGTCCTTATGTCCTGCACCTTC CASSLGTVLMSCTF TRBD1 TRBJ1-2 TRBV6-1 -
TGTGCCAGCAGTCGTCGACTAGCGGAGCCTAGCACAGATACGCAGTATTTT CASSRRLAEPSTDTQYF TRBD2 TRBJ2-3 TRBV27 -
TGTGCCAGCAGCTTGGCCCCAGGGGCGCTATCCTACTATGGCTACACCTTC CASSLAPGALSYYGYTF - TRBJ1-2 TRBV5-8 -
TGTGCCAGCAGGCTCACATATAGCAATCAGCCCCAGCATTTT CASRLTYSNQPQHF - TRBJ1-5 TRBV27 -
TGTGCCAGCAGCTTCAGACAAATAGCGGGAGATACGCAGTATTTT CASSFRQIAGDTQYF TRBD2 TRBJ2-3 TRBV7-9 -
TGCGCCAGCAGCTATACCGGGACAGGGTCTGAAGCTTTCTTT CASSYTGTGSEAFF TRBD1 TRBJ1-1 TRBV5-1 once
TGTGCCAGCACCAGACTAGCTCTTAGCACAGATACGCAGTATTTT CASTRLALSTDTQYF TRBD2 TRBJ2-3 TRBV7-6 -
TGTGCCAGCAGGTCCCATCGCGGGGCCACAGATACGCAGTATTTT CASRSHRGATDTQYF - TRBJ2-3 TRBV4-2 -
TGTGCCAGCAGTACGGGACTAGTCGGAAAAGAGCAGTACTTC CASSTGLVGKEQYF TRBD2 TRBJ2-5 TRBV6-6 -
TGTGCCAGCAGCGTAGGTGGGGGGGCGTTTACGCAGTATTTT CASSVGGGAFTQYF - TRBJ2-3 TRBV9 few
TGTGCCAGCAGCTTGGCCGGTGCGGTAAGCTCCTACAATGAGCAGTTCTTC CASSLAGAVSSYNEQFF - TRBJ2-1 TRBV5-8 -
TGTGCCAGCAGCTCTGGGACAGGACAAGAGACCCAGTACTTC CASSSGTGQETQYF TRBD1 TRBJ2-5 TRBV7-9 -
TGTGCCAGCACGTCCCGGGACAGGGAGACCTACGAGCAGTACTTC CASTSRDRETYEQYF TRBD1 TRBJ2-7 TRBV28 -
TGTGCCAGCAGTGAGACCGGGACAGGGAACACCGGGGAGCTGTTTTTT CASSETGTGNTGELFF TRBD1 TRBJ2-2 TRBV27 -
TGTGCCAGCAGTTTTTCAATCCGGGACAAGGGAGCCTACGAGCAGTACTTC CASSFSIRDKGAYEQYF - TRBJ2-7 TRBV27 -
TGTGCCAGCACATGGACAGAATCCTACGAGCAGTACTTC CASTWTESYEQYF - TRBJ2-7 TRBV6-5 -
TGTGCCTGGACAGGGTTGAGGTCTGAAGCTTTCTTT CAWTGLRSEAFF - TRBJ1-1 TRBV30 -
TGTGCCAGCAGCCCCGAACTAGCGCTAAGCTCCTACGAGCAGTACTTC CASSPELALSSYEQYF TRBD2 TRBJ2-7 TRBV5-5 -
TGTGCCATCAGTGATACCGCGGGAGGACGGGACAATGAGCAGTTCTTC CAISDTAGGRDNEQFF TRBD2 TRBJ2-1 TRBV10-3 -
TGCAGCGTTGAAGCGCAATCAGGGGATGGCACTGAAGCTTTCTTT CSVEAQSGDGTEAFF - TRBJ1-1 TRBV29-1 -
TGTGCCAGCAGCTCCCCGCGAGGTCCACTCTACGAGCAGTACTTC CASSSPRGPLYEQYF - TRBJ2-7 TRBV5-6 -
TGTGCCAGCACTAGAAGGCGGGAGCGCACAGATACGCAGTATTTT CASTRRRERTDTQYF TRBD2 TRBJ2-3 TRBV28 -
TGTGCCAGTACCGACAGGGTTTACGGGCAGTTCTTC CASTDRVYGQFF TRBD1 TRBJ2-1 TRBV28 -
TGTGCCAGCTCACCACAGGGAGGAACTGAAGCTTTCTTT CASSPQGGTEAFF - TRBJ1-1 TRBV18 -
TGTGCCAGCAGTTACAACCAGGGAAGGGCCTACGAGCAGTACTTC CASSYNQGRAYEQYF - TRBJ2-7 TRBV6-5 -
TGTGCCAGTAATACCTACAATGAGCAGTTCTTC CASNTYNEQFF - TRBJ2-1 TRBV19 once
TGCGCCAGCAGCGGAGACAGGGGGACGGACACCATATATTTT CASSGDRGTDTIYF TRBD1 TRBJ1-3 TRBV5-1 -
TGTGCCAGCAGCGTAGTGGCGGGAAACTCCTACAATGAGCAGTTCTTC CASSVVAGNSYNEQFF - TRBJ2-1 TRBV9 -
TGTGCCAGCAGCTCAGCCGGGACACCTCAAGAGACCCAGTACTTC CASSSAGTPQETQYF - TRBJ2-5 TRBV7-3 -
TGTGCCAGCAGCCCAGGACAGGGGGCTGGCACTGAAGCTTTCTTT CASSPGQGAGTEAFF TRBD1 TRBJ1-1 TRBV7-6 few
TGTGCCAGCAGCCAACTAGCGGGAGGTTTGGGAGAGCAGTTCTTC CASSQLAGGLGEQFF TRBD2 TRBJ2-1 TRBV11-1 -
TGTGCCAGCAGTTCACGCAGGGGGCAGAACTATGGCTACACCTTC CASSSRRGQNYGYTF TRBD1 TRBJ1-2 TRBV28 -
TGTGCCAGCAGCTTGAGGGGACAGGGATCGTTGGGTGAGCAGTTCTTC CASSLRGQGSLGEQFF TRBD1 TRBJ2-1 TRBV11-2 -
TGTGCCAGCAGTTTGAGCAATTTCAGGGGACGGACGAACAATGAGCAGTTCTTC CASSLSNFRGRTNNEQFF - TRBJ2-1 TRBV28 -
TGTGCCAGCAGCTTAGACAGGGTTTTTGACTATGGCTACACCTTC CASSLDRVFDYGYTF TRBD1 TRBJ1-2 TRBV5-6 -
TGTGCCAGCAGCTTAGTGGGGACAGGGAGGGCTGGAAACACCATATATTTT CASSLVGTGRAGNTIYF TRBD1 TRBJ1-3 TRBV7-2 -
TGTGCCAGCAGTGAACTACGGTCCACAGATACGCAGTATTTT CASSELRSTDTQYF - TRBJ2-3 TRBV2 -
TGTGCCAGCAGCTCCAGGACAGGGGAGATCGGTAACACCATATATTTT CASSSRTGEIGNTIYF TRBD1 TRBJ1-3 TRBV9 -
TGTGCCACCAGCAGAGCGCCTGCGACTAGCGGGGGCCAAGATACGCAGTATTTT CATSRAPATSGGQDTQYF TRBD2 TRBJ2-3 TRBV15 -
TGTGCCTGGAGTAAGAGTACAGTAACCTCCCATGGCTACACCTTC CAWSKSTVTSHGYTF - TRBJ1-2 TRBV30 -
TGTGCCAGCAGTGCGCCCGGTGGCTACACCTTC CASSAPGGYTF - TRBJ1-2 TRBV28 -
TGCGCCAGCAGGGACATCGCCGTGGGAGAAAAACTGTTTTTT CASRDIAVGEKLFF - TRBJ1-4 TRBV10-2 -
TGCGCCAGCAGTGAGGAACAGTCCAGTCAGCCCCAGCATTTT CASSEEQSSQPQHF - TRBJ1-5 TRBV10-2 -
TGTGCCAGCAGCCCTGGGGCGGGGGCGTCGGTCGTGAACAATCAGCCCCAGCATTTT CASSPGAGASVVNNQPQHF - TRBJ1-5 TRBV7-2 -
TGTGCCAGCAGTGAAGTTATAGGGGGAGTGGACGAGCAGTACTTC CASSEVIGGVDEQYF - TRBJ2-7 TRBV6-1 -